This T cell receptor (beta chain) is from a study of blood T cell repertoires in COVID-19 (TCRdb year 2020). Some background on the complete study: Samples covering the acute and convalescent phases of COVID-19 were provided by collaborators in the United States, Italy and Spain. The prospective study material was composed of cDNA or gDNA derived from T cells, B-cell-depleted T cells, or PBMCs. The dataset comprised deeply sampled blood TCRbeta repertoires from subjects exposed to, actively infected with, or recovered from COVID-19. A freely available public database, intended as a resource for researchers studying the immune response to SARS-CoV-2, is where the repertoires were released. The samples were drawn from the first 160 participants of the ongoing ImmuneRACE study and from 1,254 subjects provided by 6 global collaborators. Sample metadata almost always included a de-identified subject ID, COVID-19 status, age in years and sex. Where available, HLA class I and class II types were taken from metadata supplied by the sample provider and were not determined by assay-based typing. Points the paper makes about the study in general: How much clinical and demographic metadata was included differed by source and by participant, and the metadata was provided uncurated.

This clone was picked up many times. This receptor's antigen is unknown. There are no base qualities to consult, and no much larger clone falls within one base. TCRbeta CDR3 regions were amplified from genomic DNA using the immunoSEQ Assay, a bias-controlled multiplex PCR. The authors' analysis ran thus. Within the assay, amplification of reference gene primers was used to estimate how many nucleated cells each sample contained. Sequence reads were collapsed and filtered to measure the absolute abundance of every unique TCRbeta CDR3 rearrangement. For each sample, productive Simpson clonality was calculated by taking the square root of Simpson's diversity index across productive rearrangements. Imported from immuneACCESS, the table was reduced by TCRdb to in-frame sequences with V and J called. These copies leave out some clones; in studies compared against another copy, an unresolved V gene accounts for under half, and the cause of the remainder is not known. The DNA was the basis for D and trimming; V, J and clone size are from that table. Recorded for this sample are about 220,000 clones; around 83% of them occurred a single time. Of the sample, 9.5% to 10% is held by the ten largest clones.

Whole blood was collected in K2EDTA tubes by collaborating institutions according to the institutions' own protocols. Collaborator samples were shipped for TCRbeta analysis as frozen whole blood, isolated PBMCs, or DNA extracted from either sample type. The CDR3 covers 16 residues, taking in both the cysteine and the phenylalanine. Solely the CDR3 DNA is kept, with 48 bases framed from the first base. V loses 4 bases at its end and J loses 5 bases; junction bases beyond the gene matches: 8. CDR1 and CDR2 (MGHRA, YSYEKL) derive from the germline V gene. The source is a man aged 50-59 years with active or convalescent COVID-19. The sample taken for sequencing was peripheral blood. This sequence uses TRBV4-1 and TRBJ1-6, and 7 junction bases match TRBD1. In nucleotide form, the sequence is TGCGCCAGCAGCCCCCGACAGGGTACGGATAATTCACCCCTCCACTTT. Its translation is CASSPRQGTDNSPLHF.